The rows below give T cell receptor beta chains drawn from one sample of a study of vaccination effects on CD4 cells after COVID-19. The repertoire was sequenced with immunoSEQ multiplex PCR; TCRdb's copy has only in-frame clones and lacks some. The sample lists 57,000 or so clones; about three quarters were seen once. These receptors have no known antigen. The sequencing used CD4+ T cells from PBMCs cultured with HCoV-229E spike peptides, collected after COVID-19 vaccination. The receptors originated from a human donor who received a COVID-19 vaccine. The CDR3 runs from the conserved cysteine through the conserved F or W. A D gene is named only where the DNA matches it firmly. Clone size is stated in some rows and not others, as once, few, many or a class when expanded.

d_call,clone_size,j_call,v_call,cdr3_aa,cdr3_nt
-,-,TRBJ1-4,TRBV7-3,CASSLGVGEKLFF,TGTGCCAGCAGCTTAGGGGTAGGGGAAAAACTGTTTTTT
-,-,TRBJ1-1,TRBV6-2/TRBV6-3,CASSYSTGKSGNTEAFF,TGTGCCAGCAGTTACTCAACAGGGAAGAGTGGGAACACTGAAGCTTTCTTT
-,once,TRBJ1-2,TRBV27,CASSLTYRIQATDRYGYTF,TGTGCCAGCAGTTTAACTTATCGGATACAGGCAACGGATAGGTATGGCTACACCTTC
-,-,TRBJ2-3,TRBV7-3,CASSRKTGSTDTQYF,TGTGCCAGCAGCCGTAAGACTGGTTCCACAGATACGCAGTATTTT
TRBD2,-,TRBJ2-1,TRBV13,CASSTLGLAGVDEQFF,TGTGCCAGCAGCACCCTGGGACTAGCGGGGGTCGATGAGCAGTTCTTC
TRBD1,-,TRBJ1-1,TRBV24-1,CASSRQGTEAFF,TGTGCCTCCAGTAGACAGGGCACTGAAGCTTTCTTT
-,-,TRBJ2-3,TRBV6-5,CASSYDRADTQYF,TGTGCCAGCAGTTACGATCGAGCAGATACGCAGTATTTT
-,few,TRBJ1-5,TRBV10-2,CASSDGRVGNQPQHF,TGCGCCAGCAGTGACGGCAGGGTTGGGAATCAGCCCCAGCATTTT
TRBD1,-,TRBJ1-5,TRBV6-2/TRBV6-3,CASSYAGQRRPQHF,TGTGCCAGCAGTTACGCGGGACAGAGGCGGCCCCAGCATTTT
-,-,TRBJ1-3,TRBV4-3,CASSSEGSSGNTIYF,TGCGCCAGCAGCTCTGAGGGGTCCTCTGGAAACACCATATATTTT
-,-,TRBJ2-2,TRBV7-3,CASSLSPTATGELFF,TGTGCCAGCAGCTTAAGCCCCACCGCGACCGGGGAGCTGTTTTTT
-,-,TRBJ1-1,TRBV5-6,CASSLGQVRNTEAFF,TGTGCCAGCAGCTTGGGTCAGGTTAGGAACACTGAAGCTTTCTTT
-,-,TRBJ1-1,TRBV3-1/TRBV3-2,CASSHSTGPVAAFF,TGTGCCAGCAGCCACTCGACAGGCCCTGTTGCAGCTTTCTTT
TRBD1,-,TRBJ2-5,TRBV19,CASSIDLLNRGETQYF,TGTGCCAGTAGTATAGATCTGTTGAACAGGGGAGAGACCCAGTACTTC
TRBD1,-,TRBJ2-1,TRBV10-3,CAISDKTGGSEQFF,TGTGCCATCAGTGACAAGACAGGGGGAAGTGAGCAGTTCTTC
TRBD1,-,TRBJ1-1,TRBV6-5,CASSRTGWNTEAFF,TGTGCCAGCAGTCGGACAGGGTGGAACACTGAAGCTTTCTTT
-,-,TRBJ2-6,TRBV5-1,CASSVYSGANVLTF,TGCGCCAGCAGCGTCTACTCTGGGGCCAACGTCCTGACTTTC
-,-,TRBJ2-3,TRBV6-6,CASSRVGDTQYF,TGTGCCAGCTCTAGGGTGGGAGATACGCAGTATTTT
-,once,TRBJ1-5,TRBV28,CASSLKGRGRGQPQHF,TGTGCCAGCAGTTTAAAAGGCCGGGGTCGGGGTCAGCCCCAGCATTTT
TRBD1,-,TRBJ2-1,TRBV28,CASRDAPGQGNNEQFF,TGTGCCAGCAGAGACGCACCGGGACAGGGGAACAATGAGCAGTTCTTC
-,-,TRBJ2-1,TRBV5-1,CASSSDVYNEQFF,TGCGCCAGCAGCTCCGACGTCTACAATGAGCAGTTCTTC
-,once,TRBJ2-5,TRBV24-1,CATSDLQPSQETQYF,TGTGCCACCAGTGATTTGCAACCGTCACAAGAGACCCAGTACTTC
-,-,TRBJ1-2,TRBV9,CASSVTPTVDYGYTF,TGTGCCAGCAGCGTAACACCGACAGTGGACTATGGCTACACCTTC
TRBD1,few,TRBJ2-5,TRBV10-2,CATLDRAGGETQYF,TGCGCCACCTTAGACAGGGCGGGTGGGGAGACCCAGTACTTC
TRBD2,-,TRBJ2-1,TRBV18,CASSPVAGGNNEQFF,TGTGCCAGCTCACCAGTAGCGGGGGGCAACAATGAGCAGTTCTTC
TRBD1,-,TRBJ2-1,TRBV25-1,CASSRPGGWDEQFF,TGTGCCAGCAGTCGGCCAGGGGGCTGGGACGAGCAGTTCTTC
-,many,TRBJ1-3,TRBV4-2,CASSQTTGASGNTIYF,TGTGCCAGCAGCCAAACGACGGGGGCTTCTGGAAACACCATATATTTT
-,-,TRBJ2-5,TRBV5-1,CASSEGTGQETQYF,TGCGCCAGCAGCGAAGGGACGGGCCAAGAGACCCAGTACTTC
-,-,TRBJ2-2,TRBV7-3,CASSIQGTLTGELFF,TGTGCCAGCAGCATACAAGGGACCCTCACCGGGGAGCTGTTTTTT
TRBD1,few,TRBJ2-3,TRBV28,CASSSGGSGTDTQYF,TGTGCCAGCAGTTCAGGGGGTTCGGGCACAGATACGCAGTATTTT
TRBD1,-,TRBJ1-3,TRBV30,CAWTGGPGNTIYF,TGTGCCTGGACAGGGGGGCCTGGAAACACCATATATTTT
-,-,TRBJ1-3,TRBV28,CASSLAGATGNTIYF,TGTGCCAGCAGTTTAGCTGGGGCCACTGGAAACACCATATATTTT
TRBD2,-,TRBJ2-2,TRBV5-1,CASSSGTTNTGELFF,TGCGCCAGCAGCTCCGGGACTACCAACACCGGGGAGCTGTTTTTT
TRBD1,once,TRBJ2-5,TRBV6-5,CASTANRGQETQYF,TGTGCCAGCACCGCGAACAGGGGACAAGAGACCCAGTACTTC
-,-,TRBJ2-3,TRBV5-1,CASSFLVGSTDTQYF,TGCGCCAGCAGCTTTTTGGTAGGGAGCACAGATACGCAGTATTTT
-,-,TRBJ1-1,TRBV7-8,CASSLGVEAFF,TGTGCCAGCAGCTTAGGGGTTGAAGCTTTCTTT
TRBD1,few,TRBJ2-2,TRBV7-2,CASSLLTGRGTGELFF,TGTGCCAGCAGCTTGCTGACAGGGCGTGGGACCGGGGAGCTGTTTTTT
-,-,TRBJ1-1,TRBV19,CASSPVPDRNTEAFF,TGTGCCAGTAGTCCTGTCCCGGACAGGAACACTGAAGCTTTCTTT
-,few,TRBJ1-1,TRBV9,CASSVKGEGNTEAFF,TGTGCCAGCAGCGTAAAAGGGGAAGGGAACACTGAAGCTTTCTTT
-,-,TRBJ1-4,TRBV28,CATRLGEKLFF,TGTGCCACCCGATTAGGTGAAAAACTGTTTTTT
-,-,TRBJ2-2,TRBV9,CASSAGGPGELFF,TGTGCCAGCAGCGCCGGGGGCCCCGGGGAGCTGTTTTTT
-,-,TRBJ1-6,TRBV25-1,CASSEFLGNNSPLHF,TGTGCCAGCAGTGAATTTTTAGGGAATAATTCACCCCTCCACTTT
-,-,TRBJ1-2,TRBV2,CASSRMTESYGYTF,TGTGCCAGCAGTAGAATGACAGAAAGCTATGGCTACACCTTC
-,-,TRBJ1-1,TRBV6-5,CASSYAMRNTEAFF,TGTGCCAGCAGTTACGCGATGAGGAACACTGAAGCTTTCTTT
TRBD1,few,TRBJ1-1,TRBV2,CASSEGAGEAFF,TGTGCCAGCAGCGAGGGGGCAGGGGAAGCTTTCTTT
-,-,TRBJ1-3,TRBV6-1,CASSEYGRGAGNTIYF,TGTGCCAGCAGTGAATACGGGAGAGGAGCGGGAAACACCATATATTTT
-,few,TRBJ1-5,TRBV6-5,CASSPTAYSNQPQHF,TGTGCCAGCAGTCCGACAGCTTATAGCAATCAGCCCCAGCATTTT
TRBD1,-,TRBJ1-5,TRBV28,CASFGQGDQPQHF,TGTGCCAGCTTCGGACAGGGTGACCAGCCCCAGCATTTT
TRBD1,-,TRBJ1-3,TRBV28,CATGPGTAGNTIYF,TGTGCCACCGGCCCAGGGACAGCCGGAAACACCATATATTTT
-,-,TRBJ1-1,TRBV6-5,CASTPTGRTEAFF,TGTGCCAGCACCCCTACAGGGAGGACTGAAGCTTTCTTT